This T cell receptor (beta chain) is from a study of tumor-infiltrating lymphocytes in primary liver carcinoma. At the level of the study: Patients, male and female, were 30 to 69 years old.

Germline V gene data show CDR1 as SGHAT and CDR2 as FQDESV (reference sequence). The CDR3 has 13 residues. Deletions cut 5 bases from V and 3 bases from J, with 10 bases between. This clonotype is deemed medium-sized. Synthesis of TCR beta cDNA was carried out from 500 ng total RNA with a constant-region primer. Slightly modified ARM-PCR with three nested multiplex PCR rounds yielded TCR beta libraries. The opening two PCR rounds, roughly 11 cycles each, paired TRBV1-TRBV30 forward primers with a C-beta reverse primer. TCRdb re-derived calls from the multiplex PCR reads in MiXCR, one entry per CDR3 protein. The sample holds over 75,000 distinct CDR3 sequences, less than 75% seen once. The source material, 20-30 mg of unsorted bulk tissue, was used to co-extract RNA and DNA. Donors were untreated and chronically infected with HBV.

The TCR was taken from a man aged 40-50 years with primary liver carcinoma and hepatitis B virus infection. Sequencing input: tumor-adjacent normal liver tissue. V is TRBV11-1 and J is TRBJ1-2; a possible D gene is TRBD1 (6 bases). The CDR3 spells CASSPGHHYGYTF. The CDR3 DNA follows: TGTGCCAGCAGCCCGGGACACCACTATGGCTACACCTTC.